These T cell receptor beta chains were read from a single sample in a study of blood T cell repertoires in COVID-19. The data were produced by immunoSEQ multiplex PCR, yet TCRdb's version contains in-frame clones alone and is incomplete. This table holds approximately 130,000 clones, 75% to 90% found once. Sequencing was carried out using PBMCs or T cells enriched from blood (not recorded which). All receptors come from a woman between 45 and 60 years old who had recovered from COVID-19. Both conserved end residues are part of each CDR3. The D gene is left open where the match is weak. Expanded clones get a size class; other rows say once, few or many, or leave the size out.

V gene: TRBV2
J gene: TRBJ1-1
D gene: NA
clone size: NA
CDR3 protein: CASSLGQKSEAFF
CDR3 DNA: TGTGCCAGCAGTCTTGGACAGAAAAGTGAAGCTTTCTTT

V gene: TRBV9
J gene: TRBJ2-3
D gene: TRBD2
clone size: NA
CDR3 protein: CASSEQTSRGGFVFPDTQYF
CDR3 DNA: TGTGCCAGCAGCGAGCAGACATCGCGGGGGGGCTTTGTTTTCCCAGATACGCAGTATTTT

V gene: TRBV7-9
J gene: TRBJ2-3
D gene: TRBD2
clone size: NA
CDR3 protein: CASSLESGGSDTQYF
CDR3 DNA: TGTGCCAGCAGCTTAGAATCCGGGGGGTCAGATACGCAGTATTTT

V gene: TRBV6-2/TRBV6-3
J gene: TRBJ1-5
D gene: NA
clone size: NA
CDR3 protein: CASSYWHRGNGNQPQHF
CDR3 DNA: TGTGCCAGCAGTTACTGGCATAGAGGAAATGGCAATCAGCCCCAGCATTTT

V gene: TRBV11-3
J gene: TRBJ2-4
D gene: TRBD1
clone size: NA
CDR3 protein: CASTRTGYENIQYF
CDR3 DNA: TGTGCCAGCACCAGGACAGGGTACGAAAACATTCAGTACTTC

V gene: TRBV24-1
J gene: TRBJ2-2
D gene: TRBD1
clone size: NA
CDR3 protein: CATSDPTGGTGELFF
CDR3 DNA: TGTGCCACCAGTGATCCGACAGGGGGGACCGGGGAGCTGTTTTTT

V gene: TRBV27
J gene: TRBJ1-5
D gene: TRBD1
clone size: NA
CDR3 protein: CASRPGTGFRPQHF
CDR3 DNA: TGTGCCAGCAGGCCCGGGACAGGGTTCCGGCCCCAGCATTTT

V gene: TRBV3-1/TRBV3-2
J gene: TRBJ2-7
D gene: TRBD2
clone size: NA
CDR3 protein: CASSPTLRAGGYEQYF
CDR3 DNA: TGTGCCAGCAGCCCCACCCTTCGGGCGGGGGGCTACGAGCAGTACTTC

V gene: TRBV9
J gene: TRBJ2-1
D gene: TRBD2
clone size: NA
CDR3 protein: CASSRRGLAEIYNEQFF
CDR3 DNA: TGTGCCAGCAGCCGGCGAGGACTAGCGGAGATCTACAATGAGCAGTTCTTC

V gene: TRBV5-5
J gene: TRBJ2-1
D gene: NA
clone size: NA
CDR3 protein: CASSLPFSNEQFF
CDR3 DNA: TGTGCCAGCAGTTTGCCGTTCTCGAATGAGCAGTTCTTC

V gene: TRBV4-1
J gene: TRBJ1-1
D gene: NA
clone size: NA
CDR3 protein: CASSPLWGMNTEAFF
CDR3 DNA: TGCGCCAGCAGCCCGCTTTGGGGCATGAACACTGAAGCTTTCTTT

V gene: TRBV19
J gene: TRBJ2-2
D gene: NA
clone size: NA
CDR3 protein: CASSQGWAGRFSGELFF
CDR3 DNA: TGTGCCAGTAGTCAAGGTTGGGCAGGGAGGTTTTCCGGGGAGCTGTTTTTT

V gene: TRBV4-1
J gene: TRBJ1-1
D gene: NA
clone size: NA
CDR3 protein: CASSQDPGQRAEAFF
CDR3 DNA: TGCGCCAGCAGCCAAGATCCCGGGCAGCGGGCTGAAGCTTTCTTT

V gene: TRBV4-2
J gene: TRBJ2-7
D gene: TRBD1
clone size: NA
CDR3 protein: CASSQVLDRGPSSYEQYF
CDR3 DNA: TGTGCCAGCAGCCAAGTCTTAGACAGGGGGCCAAGCTCCTACGAGCAGTACTTC

V gene: TRBV21-1
J gene: TRBJ1-2
D gene: NA
clone size: NA
CDR3 protein: CASFEETGVSCYTF
CDR3 DNA: TGTGCCAGCTTTGAAGAAACAGGGGTCTCTTGCTACACCTTC

V gene: TRBV4-1
J gene: TRBJ2-5
D gene: TRBD1
clone size: NA
CDR3 protein: CASSRGTGEYETQYF
CDR3 DNA: TGCGCCAGCAGCCGGGGGACAGGGGAGTATGAGACCCAGTACTTC

V gene: TRBV5-1
J gene: TRBJ1-4
D gene: NA
clone size: NA
CDR3 protein: CASSPPPGGGKLFF
CDR3 DNA: TGCGCCAGCAGCCCTCCCCCTGGGGGGGGGAAACTGTTTTTT

V gene: TRBV11-3
J gene: TRBJ1-6
D gene: TRBD1
clone size: NA
CDR3 protein: CASSSRTGGWNSPLHF
CDR3 DNA: TGTGCCAGCAGCTCCCGGACAGGGGGTTGGAATTCACCCCTCCACTTT

V gene: TRBV4-1
J gene: TRBJ2-5
D gene: NA
clone size: NA
CDR3 protein: CASSQDEGGAETQYF
CDR3 DNA: TGCGCCAGCAGCCAAGATGAGGGGGGGGCGGAGACCCAGTACTTC

V gene: TRBV10-3
J gene: TRBJ1-5
D gene: TRBD1
clone size: NA
CDR3 protein: CAISGTGGSQPQHF
CDR3 DNA: TGTGCCATCAGTGGGACAGGGGGCAGTCAGCCCCAGCATTTT

V gene: TRBV4-3
J gene: TRBJ2-7
D gene: TRBD2
clone size: NA
CDR3 protein: CASSQGVAGGHEQYF
CDR3 DNA: TGCGCCAGCAGCCAAGGAGTAGCGGGGGGGCACGAGCAGTACTTC

V gene: TRBV2
J gene: TRBJ2-5
D gene: NA
clone size: NA
CDR3 protein: CASKPQGGETQYF
CDR3 DNA: TGTGCCAGCAAACCTCAGGGTGGGGAGACCCAGTACTTC

V gene: TRBV6-5
J gene: TRBJ1-5
D gene: NA
clone size: once
CDR3 protein: CASILRGSGQPQHF
CDR3 DNA: TGTGCCAGCATTTTGCGGGGGTCGGGTCAGCCCCAGCATTTT

V gene: TRBV7-9
J gene: TRBJ2-7
D gene: TRBD2
clone size: many
CDR3 protein: CASRGLSSSYEQYF
CDR3 DNA: TGTGCCAGCAGGGGACTATCGAGCTCCTACGAGCAGTACTTC

V gene: TRBV5-4
J gene: TRBJ1-2
D gene: TRBD1
clone size: NA
CDR3 protein: CASSLGQGVVYGYTF
CDR3 DNA: TGTGCCAGCAGCTTAGGACAGGGGGTTGTCTATGGCTACACCTTC

V gene: TRBV15
J gene: TRBJ2-1
D gene: TRBD2
clone size: NA
CDR3 protein: CATSRGTTNEQFF
CDR3 DNA: TGTGCCACCAGCAGGGGGACTACCAATGAGCAGTTCTTC

V gene: TRBV25-1
J gene: TRBJ2-7
D gene: NA
clone size: NA
CDR3 protein: CASSETGRYEQYF
CDR3 DNA: TGTGCCAGCAGTGAGACAGGGAGGTACGAGCAGTACTTC

V gene: TRBV3-1/TRBV3-2
J gene: TRBJ1-1
D gene: NA
clone size: NA
CDR3 protein: CASSVQGMNAFF
CDR3 DNA: TGTGCCAGCAGCGTTCAGGGGATGAATGCTTTCTTT

V gene: TRBV6-5
J gene: TRBJ2-7
D gene: TRBD1
clone size: NA
CDR3 protein: CASSLETGSTYEQYF
CDR3 DNA: TGTGCCAGCAGTCTCGAGACAGGGTCAACCTACGAGCAGTACTTC

V gene: TRBV27
J gene: TRBJ2-7
D gene: TRBD1
clone size: NA
CDR3 protein: CASSQGTAYEQYF
CDR3 DNA: TGTGCCAGCAGCCAAGGGACAGCCTACGAGCAGTACTTC

V gene: TRBV6-5
J gene: TRBJ2-5
D gene: TRBD1
clone size: NA
CDR3 protein: CAIGGQVGETQYF
CDR3 DNA: TGTGCCATCGGCGGACAGGTTGGAGAGACCCAGTACTTC

V gene: TRBV24-1
J gene: TRBJ2-7
D gene: NA
clone size: NA
CDR3 protein: CATSEDDMEQYF
CDR3 DNA: TGTGCCACCAGTGAAGACGACATGGAGCAGTACTTC

V gene: TRBV19
J gene: TRBJ1-1
D gene: NA
clone size: NA
CDR3 protein: CASSMWAPNTEAFF
CDR3 DNA: TGTGCCAGTAGTATGTGGGCTCCGAACACTGAAGCTTTCTTT

V gene: TRBV5-4
J gene: TRBJ2-6
D gene: TRBD2
clone size: NA
CDR3 protein: CASSPGTSGGISGANVLTF
CDR3 DNA: TGTGCCAGCAGCCCGGGGACTAGCGGGGGGATCTCTGGGGCCAACGTCCTGACTTTC

V gene: TRBV12-3/TRBV12-4
J gene: TRBJ1-5
D gene: TRBD1
clone size: NA
CDR3 protein: CASSRQGSQPQHF
CDR3 DNA: TGTGCCAGCAGCCGACAGGGTAGTCAGCCCCAGCATTTT

V gene: TRBV3-1/TRBV3-2
J gene: TRBJ2-2
D gene: NA
clone size: NA
CDR3 protein: CASSQVRRGPGELFF
CDR3 DNA: TGTGCCAGCAGCCAAGTGAGGAGGGGACCCGGGGAGCTGTTTTTT

V gene: TRBV7-6
J gene: TRBJ2-2
D gene: TRBD2
clone size: NA
CDR3 protein: CASSLTSGPTGELFF
CDR3 DNA: TGTGCCAGCAGCCTGACTAGCGGGCCCACCGGGGAGCTGTTTTTT

V gene: TRBV7-9
J gene: TRBJ2-5
D gene: NA
clone size: once
CDR3 protein: CASSPPSRLEETQYF
CDR3 DNA: TGTGCCAGCAGCCCTCCGTCTAGATTAGAAGAGACCCAGTACTTC

V gene: TRBV11-2
J gene: TRBJ2-1
D gene: TRBD2
clone size: NA
CDR3 protein: CASSLDRTSGGAVNEQFF
CDR3 DNA: TGTGCCAGCAGCTTAGATCGGACTAGCGGGGGGGCCGTCAATGAGCAGTTCTTC

V gene: TRBV2
J gene: TRBJ1-2
D gene: TRBD1
clone size: NA
CDR3 protein: CASSEFTGANSYGYTF
CDR3 DNA: TGTGCCAGCAGTGAATTCACAGGGGCAAACAGCTATGGCTACACCTTC

V gene: TRBV11-2
J gene: TRBJ2-5
D gene: TRBD1
clone size: NA
CDR3 protein: CASRALQGSKTQYF
CDR3 DNA: TGTGCCAGCAGGGCATTACAGGGGTCGAAGACCCAGTACTTC

V gene: TRBV5-1
J gene: TRBJ1-1
D gene: NA
clone size: NA
CDR3 protein: CASSWGDTEAFF
CDR3 DNA: TGCGCCAGCAGCTGGGGAGACACTGAAGCTTTCTTT

V gene: TRBV7-3
J gene: TRBJ2-7
D gene: NA
clone size: NA
CDR3 protein: CASSLRHRDEQYF
CDR3 DNA: TGTGCCAGCAGCTTAAGGCACAGGGACGAGCAGTACTTC

V gene: TRBV14
J gene: TRBJ2-3
D gene: TRBD2
clone size: NA
CDR3 protein: CASSQDGTRTDTQYF
CDR3 DNA: TGTGCCAGCAGCCAAGACGGGACTAGGACAGATACGCAGTATTTT

V gene: TRBV19
J gene: TRBJ2-7
D gene: TRBD1
clone size: NA
CDR3 protein: CASSVGTGGTHEQYF
CDR3 DNA: TGTGCCAGTAGTGTCGGGACAGGGGGAACTCACGAGCAGTACTTC

V gene: TRBV27
J gene: TRBJ2-6
D gene: TRBD2
clone size: NA
CDR3 protein: CASSLGRGVLGANVLTF
CDR3 DNA: TGTGCCAGCAGTTTAGGACGGGGGGTTCTTGGGGCCAACGTCCTGACTTTC

V gene: TRBV3-1/TRBV3-2
J gene: TRBJ2-2
D gene: NA
clone size: NA
CDR3 protein: CASTRGAWAGELFF
CDR3 DNA: TGTGCCAGCACCCGGGGGGCGTGGGCCGGGGAGCTGTTTTTT

V gene: TRBV12-3/TRBV12-4
J gene: TRBJ1-2
D gene: NA
clone size: NA
CDR3 protein: CASSFDSKGGYTF
CDR3 DNA: TGTGCCAGCAGTTTCGACAGTAAGGGTGGCTACACCTTC

V gene: TRBV27
J gene: TRBJ1-5
D gene: NA
clone size: NA
CDR3 protein: CASSSRPTGLRNQPQHF
CDR3 DNA: TGTGCCAGCAGTTCACGGCCCACAGGGCTTCGCAATCAGCCCCAGCATTTT

V gene: TRBV18
J gene: TRBJ2-2
D gene: NA
clone size: NA
CDR3 protein: CASSPGDTANTGELFF
CDR3 DNA: TGTGCCAGCTCACCGGGGGACACCGCGAACACCGGGGAGCTGTTTTTT

V gene: TRBV9
J gene: TRBJ2-2
D gene: NA
clone size: NA
CDR3 protein: CASSVVGGTGELFF
CDR3 DNA: TGTGCCAGCAGCGTAGTGGGGGGCACCGGGGAGCTGTTTTTT